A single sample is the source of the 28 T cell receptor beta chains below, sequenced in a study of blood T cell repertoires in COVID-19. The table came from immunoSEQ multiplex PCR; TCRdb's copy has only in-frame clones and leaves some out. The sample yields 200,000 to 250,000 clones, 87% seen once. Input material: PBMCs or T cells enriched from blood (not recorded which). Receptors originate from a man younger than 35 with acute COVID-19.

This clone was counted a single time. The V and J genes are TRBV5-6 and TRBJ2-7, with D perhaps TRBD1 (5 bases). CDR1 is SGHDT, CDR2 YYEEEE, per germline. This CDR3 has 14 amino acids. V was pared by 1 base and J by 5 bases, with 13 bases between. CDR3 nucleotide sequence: TGTGCCAGCAGCTTGAGTGACAGTGTCGACGAGCAGTACTTC. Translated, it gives CASSLSDSVDEQYF.

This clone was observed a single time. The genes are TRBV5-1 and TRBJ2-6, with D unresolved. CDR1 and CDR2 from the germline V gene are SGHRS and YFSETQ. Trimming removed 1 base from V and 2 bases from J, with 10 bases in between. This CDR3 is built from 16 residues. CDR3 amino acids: CASSLWYYPGANVLTF. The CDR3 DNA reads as TGCGCCAGCAGCTTGTGGTACTACCCTGGGGCCAACGTCCTGACTTTC. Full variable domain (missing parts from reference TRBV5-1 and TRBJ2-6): KAGVTQTPRYLIKTRGQQVTLSCSPISGHRSVSWYQQTPGQGLQFLFEYFSETQRNKGNFPGRFSGRQFSNSRSEMNVSTLELGDSALYLCASSLWYYPGANVLTFGAGSRLTVL.

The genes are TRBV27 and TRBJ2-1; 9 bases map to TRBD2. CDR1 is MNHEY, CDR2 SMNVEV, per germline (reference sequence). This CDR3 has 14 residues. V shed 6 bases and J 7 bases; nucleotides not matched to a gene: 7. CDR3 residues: CASSSGLARNEQFF. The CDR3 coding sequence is TGTGCCAGCAGCTCGGGACTAGCTAGGAATGAGCAGTTCTTC.

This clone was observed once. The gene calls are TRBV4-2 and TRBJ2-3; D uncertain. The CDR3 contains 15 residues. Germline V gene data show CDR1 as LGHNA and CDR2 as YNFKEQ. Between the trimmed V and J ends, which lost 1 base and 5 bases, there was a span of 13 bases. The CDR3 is CASSQAPIIGDTQYF. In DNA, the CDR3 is TGTGCCAGCAGCCAAGCCCCAATTATCGGAGATACGCAGTATTTT.

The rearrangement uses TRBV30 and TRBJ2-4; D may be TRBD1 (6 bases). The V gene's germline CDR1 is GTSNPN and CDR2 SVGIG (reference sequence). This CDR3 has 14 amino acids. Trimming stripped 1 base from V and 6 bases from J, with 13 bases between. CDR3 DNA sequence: TGTGCCTGGAGTGGAGAGGACAGAGGAAACATTCAGTACTTC. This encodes CAWSGEDRGNIQYF. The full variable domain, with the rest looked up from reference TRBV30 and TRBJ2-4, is SQTIHQWPATLVQPVGSPLSLECTVEGTSNPNLYWYRQAAGRGLQLLFYSVGIGQISSEVPQNLSASRPQDRQFILSSKKLLLSDSGFYLCAWSGEDRGNIQYFGAGTRLSVL.

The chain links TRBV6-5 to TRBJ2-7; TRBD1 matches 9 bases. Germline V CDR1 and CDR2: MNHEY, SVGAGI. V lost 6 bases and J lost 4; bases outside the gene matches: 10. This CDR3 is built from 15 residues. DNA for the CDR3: TGTGCCAGCAGACGCCCCGGGACAGGGAATTACGAGCAGTACTTC. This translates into CASRRPGTGNYEQYF.

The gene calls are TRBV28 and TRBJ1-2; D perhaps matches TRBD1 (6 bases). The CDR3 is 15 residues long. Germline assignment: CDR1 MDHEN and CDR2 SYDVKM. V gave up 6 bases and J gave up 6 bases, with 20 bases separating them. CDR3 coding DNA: TGTGCCAGCAGCCCTCCATCCGGGACAATCAATGGCTACACCTTC. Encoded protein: CASSPPSGTINGYTF.

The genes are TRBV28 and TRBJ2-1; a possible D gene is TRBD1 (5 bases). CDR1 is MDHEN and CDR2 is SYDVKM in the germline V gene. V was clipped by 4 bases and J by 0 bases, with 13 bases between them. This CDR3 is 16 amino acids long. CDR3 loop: CASSSGQSSSYNEQFF. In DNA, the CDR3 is TGTGCCAGCAGTTCCGGACAAAGTTCCTCCTACAATGAGCAGTTCTTC. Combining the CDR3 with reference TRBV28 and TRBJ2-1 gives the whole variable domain DVKVTQSSRYLVKRTGEKVFLECVQDMDHENMFWYRQDPGLGLRLIYFSYDVKMKEKGDIPEGYSVSREKKERFSLILESASTNQTSMYLCASSSGQSSSYNEQFFGPGTRLTVL.

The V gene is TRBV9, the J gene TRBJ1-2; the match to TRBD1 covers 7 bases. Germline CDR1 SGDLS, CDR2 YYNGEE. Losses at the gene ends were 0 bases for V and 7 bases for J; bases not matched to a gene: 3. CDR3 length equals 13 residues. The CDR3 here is CASSVEQGSGYTF. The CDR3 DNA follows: TGTGCCAGCAGCGTAGAACAGGGGAGTGGCTACACCTTC. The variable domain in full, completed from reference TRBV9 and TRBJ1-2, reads DSGVTQTPKHLITATGQRVTLRCSPRSGDLSVYWYQQSLDQGLQFLIQYYNGEERAKGNILERFSAQQFPDLHSELNLSSLELGDSALYFCASSVEQGSGYTFGSGTRLTVV.

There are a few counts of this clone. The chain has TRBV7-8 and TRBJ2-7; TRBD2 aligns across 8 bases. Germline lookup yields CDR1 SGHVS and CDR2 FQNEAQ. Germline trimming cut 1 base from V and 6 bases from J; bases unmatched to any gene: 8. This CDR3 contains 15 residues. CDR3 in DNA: TGTGCCAGCAGCTTAGGGGTAGCGGGATTATTCGAGCAGTACTTC. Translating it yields CASSLGVAGLFEQYF.

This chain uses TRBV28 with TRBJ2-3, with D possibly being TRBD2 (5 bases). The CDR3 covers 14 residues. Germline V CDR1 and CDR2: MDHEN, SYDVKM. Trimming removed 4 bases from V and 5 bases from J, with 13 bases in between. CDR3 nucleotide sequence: TGTGCCAGCAGTTCCCGAAGAGGAGGAGATACGCAGTATTTT. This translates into CASSSRRGGDTQYF.

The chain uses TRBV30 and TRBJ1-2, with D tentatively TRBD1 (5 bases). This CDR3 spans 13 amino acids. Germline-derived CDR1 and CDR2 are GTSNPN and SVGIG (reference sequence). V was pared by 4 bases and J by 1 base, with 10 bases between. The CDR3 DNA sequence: TGTGCCTGGACGACAGTTTTTAACTATGGCTACACCTTC. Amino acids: CAWTTVFNYGYTF.

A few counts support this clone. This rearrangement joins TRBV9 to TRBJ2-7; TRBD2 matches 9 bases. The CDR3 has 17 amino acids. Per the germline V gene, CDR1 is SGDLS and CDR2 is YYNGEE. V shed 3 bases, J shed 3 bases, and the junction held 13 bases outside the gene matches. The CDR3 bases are TGTGCCAGCAGCGCCGAATCCGCCGCGACTAGCGGCTACGAGCAGTACTTC. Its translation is CASSAESAATSGYEQYF.

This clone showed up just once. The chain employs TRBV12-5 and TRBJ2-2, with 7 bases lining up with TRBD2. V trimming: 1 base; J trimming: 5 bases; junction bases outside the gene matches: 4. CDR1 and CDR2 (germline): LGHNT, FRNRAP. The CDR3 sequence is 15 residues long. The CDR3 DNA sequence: TGTGCTAGTGGTTTGGGCGGGAGAGGGACCGGGGAGCTGTTTTTT. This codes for CASGLGGRGTGELFF.

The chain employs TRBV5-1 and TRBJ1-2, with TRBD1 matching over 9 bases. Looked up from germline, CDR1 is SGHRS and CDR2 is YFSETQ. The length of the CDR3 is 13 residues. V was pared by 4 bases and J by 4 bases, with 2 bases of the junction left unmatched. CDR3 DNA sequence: TGCGCCAGCAGCCGGGACAGGGCCTATGGCTACACCTTC. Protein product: CASSRDRAYGYTF.

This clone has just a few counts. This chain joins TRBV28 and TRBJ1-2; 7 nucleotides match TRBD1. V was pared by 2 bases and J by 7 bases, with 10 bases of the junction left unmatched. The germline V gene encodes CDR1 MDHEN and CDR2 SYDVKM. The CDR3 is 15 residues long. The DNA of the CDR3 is TGTGCCAGCAGTTTAACAGGGGAGGCCGTTCGTGGCTACACCTTC. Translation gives CASSLTGEAVRGYTF.

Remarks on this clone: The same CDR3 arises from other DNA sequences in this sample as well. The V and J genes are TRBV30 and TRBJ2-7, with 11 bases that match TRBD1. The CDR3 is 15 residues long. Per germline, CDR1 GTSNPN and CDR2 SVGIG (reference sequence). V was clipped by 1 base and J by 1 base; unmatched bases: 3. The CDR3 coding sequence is TGTGCCTGGAGTGGCGGACAGGGGGCTTCCTACGAGCAGTACTTC. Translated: CAWSGGQGASYEQYF.

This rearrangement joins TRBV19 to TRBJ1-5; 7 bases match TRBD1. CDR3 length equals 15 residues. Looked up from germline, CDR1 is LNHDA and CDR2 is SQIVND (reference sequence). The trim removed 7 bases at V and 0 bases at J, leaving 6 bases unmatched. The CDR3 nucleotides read TGTGCCAGTACCAGGGGGAGCTATAGCAATCAGCCCCAGCATTTT. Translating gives CASTRGSYSNQPQHF.

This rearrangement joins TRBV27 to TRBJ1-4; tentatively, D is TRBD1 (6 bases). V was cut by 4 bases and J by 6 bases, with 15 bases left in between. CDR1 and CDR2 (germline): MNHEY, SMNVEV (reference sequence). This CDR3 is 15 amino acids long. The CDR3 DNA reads TGTGCCAGCAGTTCGGCAGGGGCGCTCCATGAAAAACTGTTTTTT. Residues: CASSSAGALHEKLFF. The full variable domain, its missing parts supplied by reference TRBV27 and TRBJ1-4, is EAQVTQNPRYLITVTGKKLTVTCSQNMNHEYMSWYRQDPGLGLRQIYYSMNVEVTDKGDVPEGYKVSRKEKRNFPLILESPSPNQTSLYFCASSSAGALHEKLFFGSGTQLSVL.

The CDR3 region is CASSFSAGGPSDTQYF. CDR3 DNA: TGTGCCAGCAGCTTCAGTGCGGGAGGGCCGTCAGATACGCAGTATTTT. The chain uses TRBV7-3 and TRBJ2-3; 9 positions agree with TRBD2. Trimming removed 3 bases from V and 4 bases from J; junction bases left unmatched: 8. CDR3 length equals 16 residues. CDR1 SGHTA and CDR2 FQGTGA come from the germline V gene.

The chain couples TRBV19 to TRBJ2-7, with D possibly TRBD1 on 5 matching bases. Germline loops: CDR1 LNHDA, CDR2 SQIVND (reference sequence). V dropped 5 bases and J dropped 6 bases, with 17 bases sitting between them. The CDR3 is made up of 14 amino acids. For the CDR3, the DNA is TGTGCCAGTAGTCAGGGTCCGAAGTTAGGCGAGCAGTACTTC. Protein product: CASSQGPKLGEQYF.

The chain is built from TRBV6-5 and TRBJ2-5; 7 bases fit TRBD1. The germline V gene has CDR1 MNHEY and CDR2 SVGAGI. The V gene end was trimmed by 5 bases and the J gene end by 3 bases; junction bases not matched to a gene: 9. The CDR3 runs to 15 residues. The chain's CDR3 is CASSTQTGLKETQYF. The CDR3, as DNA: TGTGCCAGCAGTACACAGACAGGGCTAAAAGAGACCCAGTACTTC.

The CDR3: CATSDKAGANEQFF. The CDR3 coding sequence is TGTGCCACCAGTGATAAGGCAGGGGCTAATGAGCAGTTCTTC. The chain couples TRBV24-1 to TRBJ2-1, with D perhaps TRBD1 (6 bases). This CDR3 contains 14 residues. CDR1 and CDR2 (germline): KGHDR, SFDVKD. Trimming took 3 bases from V and 7 from J, leaving 12 bases between them.

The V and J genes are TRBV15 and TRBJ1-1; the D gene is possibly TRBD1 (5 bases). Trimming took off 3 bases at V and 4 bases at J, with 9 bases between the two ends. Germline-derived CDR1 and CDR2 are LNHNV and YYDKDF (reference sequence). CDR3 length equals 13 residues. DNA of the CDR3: TGTGCCACCAGCAGGCCCGGGGGCACTGAAGCTTTCTTT. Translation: CATSRPGGTEAFF.

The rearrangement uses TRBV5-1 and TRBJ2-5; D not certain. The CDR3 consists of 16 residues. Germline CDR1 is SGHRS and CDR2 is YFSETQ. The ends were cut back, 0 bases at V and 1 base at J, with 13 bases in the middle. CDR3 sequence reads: CASSLAGSSSQETQYF. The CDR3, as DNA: TGCGCCAGCAGCTTGGCTGGTAGCTCCTCCCAAGAGACCCAGTACTTC.

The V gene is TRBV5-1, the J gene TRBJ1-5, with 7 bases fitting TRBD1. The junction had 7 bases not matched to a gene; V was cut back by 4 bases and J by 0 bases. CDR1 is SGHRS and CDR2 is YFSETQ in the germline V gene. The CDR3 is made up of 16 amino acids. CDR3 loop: CASSLPGTVSNQPQHF. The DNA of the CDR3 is TGCGCCAGCAGCCTTCCCGGGACAGTTAGCAATCAGCCCCAGCATTTT.

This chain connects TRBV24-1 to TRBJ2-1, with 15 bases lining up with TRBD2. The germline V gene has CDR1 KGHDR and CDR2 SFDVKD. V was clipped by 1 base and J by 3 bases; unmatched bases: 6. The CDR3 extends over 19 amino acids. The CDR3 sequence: CATSDLLGLAGGIYNEQFF. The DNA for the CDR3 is TGTGCCACCAGTGATTTATTGGGACTAGCGGGAGGAATCTACAATGAGCAGTTCTTC.

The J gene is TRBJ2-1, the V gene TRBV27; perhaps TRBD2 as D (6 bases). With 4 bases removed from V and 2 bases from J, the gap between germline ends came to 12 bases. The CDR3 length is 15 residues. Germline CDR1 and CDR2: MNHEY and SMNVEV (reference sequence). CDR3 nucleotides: TGTGCCAGCAGTTCTCCGGGACTGGCCTACAATGAGCAGTTCTTC. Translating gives CASSSPGLAYNEQFF.